The 21 T cell receptor beta chains below come from one sample, sequenced in a study of technical replicates of blood from four donors. Method: immunoSEQ multiplex PCR; TCRdb's copy keeps in-frame clones and lacks some. The data hold 75,000 to 90,000 clones, with 96% observed a single time. Sequencing was carried out using T cells isolated from PBMCs. These receptor sequences come from a human donor in good health.

In nucleotides, the CDR3 is TGTGCCAGCAGTAACCGCGACAGGGGGTACACCGGGGAGCTGTTTTTT. This translates into CASSNRDRGYTGELFF. The chain couples TRBV9 to TRBJ2-2; TRBD1 matches at 9 bases. The V and J ends lost 5 bases and 3 bases, in that order; junction bases with no gene match: 8. This CDR3 contains 16 residues. The germline gives CDR1 SGDLS, CDR2 YYNGEE.

In this sample, this clone turned up once. CDR3 region: CAWSSLGTHETQYF. The CDR3 DNA follows: TGTGCCTGGAGTTCCCTTGGCACGCACGAGACCCAGTACTTC. V is TRBV30 and J is TRBJ2-5, with D hard to call. In germline, CDR1 is GTSNPN, CDR2 SVGIG (reference sequence). CDR3 length equals 14 residues. Trimming shortened V by 2 bases and J by 5 bases, and 15 bases separated the two germline ends.

The genes are TRBV5-4 and TRBJ1-5; D unclear. Per the germline V gene, CDR1 is SGHNT and CDR2 is YYREEE (reference sequence). Trimming removed 0 bases from V and 10 bases from J, with 8 bases in between. The CDR3 has 12 residues. In nucleotides, the CDR3 is TGTGCCAGCAGCTTGGAGGGAGGACCCCAGCATTTT. This sequence encodes CASSLEGGPQHF. Full variable domain (rest looked up from reference TRBV5-4 and TRBJ1-5): ETGVTQSPTHLIKTRGQQVTLRCSSQSGHNTVSWYQQALGQGPQFIFQYYREEENGRGNFPPRFSGLQFPNYSSELNVNALELDDSALYLCASSLEGGPQHFGDGTRLSIL.

This chain joins TRBV19 and TRBJ2-3; D is perhaps TRBD1 (6 bases). This CDR3 region has 14 residues. Germline V CDR1 and CDR2: LNHDA, SQIVND (reference sequence). Trimming removed 3 bases from V and 6 bases from J, with 13 bases in between. CDR3 coding DNA: TGTGCCAGTAGTATGGACAGCTTTGCGGATACGCAGTATTTT. This encodes CASSMDSFADTQYF.

The CDR3 loop reads CSAGRGTTNTEAFF. CDR3 sequence (DNA): TGCAGCGCGGGTCGCGGAACTACGAACACTGAAGCTTTCTTT. J is TRBJ1-1 and V is TRBV29-1; no reliable D call. Germline values: CDR1 SQVTM, CDR2 ANQGSEA. Trimming cost V 7 bases and J 1 base, with 16 bases left between them. This CDR3 is built from 14 residues.

This clone came up once. The rearrangement links TRBV27 to TRBJ2-7; TRBD2 agrees at 7 bases. CDR3 length: 14 amino acids. The V gene end was trimmed by 3 bases and the J gene end by 6 bases; junction bases not matched to a gene: 8. The germline CDR1 and CDR2 sequences are MNHEY and SMNVEV (reference sequence). The CDR3 DNA sequence: TGTGCCAGCAGTTTTCTGGCGGGAGTAGGCGAGCAGTACTTC. It encodes CASSFLAGVGEQYF.

This chain connects TRBV5-4 to TRBJ1-5; 9 bases align to TRBD1. Per the germline V gene, CDR1 is SGHNT and CDR2 is YYREEE (reference sequence). V lost 2 bases and J lost 5; bases outside the gene matches: 2. The CDR3 has 14 amino acids. CDR3 amino acids: CASSLQGAYQPQHF. The DNA for the CDR3 is TGTGCCAGCAGCTTACAGGGGGCCTATCAGCCCCAGCATTTT.

This sequence joins TRBV5-1 and TRBJ2-3; 8 bases agree with TRBD2. V trimming: 8 bases; J trimming: 0 bases; junction bases outside the gene matches: 5. CDR1 and CDR2 from the germline V gene are SGHRS and YFSETQ. The CDR3 runs to 14 residues. The CDR3 sequence is CASASSGSTDTQYF. The CDR3 DNA follows: TGCGCCAGTGCTTCTAGCGGGAGCACAGATACGCAGTATTTT. Looking up the rest from reference TRBV5-1 and TRBJ2-3 gives the full variable domain: KAGVTQTPRYLIKTRGQQVTLSCSPISGHRSVSWYQQTPGQGLQFLFEYFSETQRNKGNFPGRFSGRQFSNSRSEMNVSTLELGDSALYLCASASSGSTDTQYFGPGTRLTVL.

The V and J genes are TRBV28 and TRBJ2-6; the D gene is possibly TRBD1 (5 bases). This CDR3 comprises 16 residues. CDR1 and CDR2 from the germline V gene are MDHEN and SYDVKM. V was trimmed by 6 bases and J by 4 bases, leaving 16 bases between them. The CDR3 loop is CASRLRGAAGANVLTF. CDR3 sequence (DNA): TGTGCCAGCAGATTAAGGGGCGCAGCCGGGGCCAACGTCCTGACTTTC.

This chain links TRBV6-6 with TRBJ1-1; 7 bases match TRBD1. The CDR3 has 14 amino acids. Germline CDR1 and CDR2: MNHNY and SVGAGI (reference sequence). With 7 bases clipped from V and 2 bases from J, the junction kept 7 bases outside the gene matches. For the CDR3, the DNA is TGTGCCAGCACTCCGGGACAGCGAAACACTGAAGCTTTCTTT. Encoded protein: CASTPGQRNTEAFF.

The rearrangement uses TRBV5-1 and TRBJ2-1; TRBD2 agrees at 9 bases. CDR3 length equals 16 residues. The trim removed 3 bases at V and 2 bases at J, leaving 6 bases unmatched. CDR1 is SGHRS and CDR2 is YFSETQ in the germline V gene. This chain's CDR3 is CASSSPAGGPYNEQFF. CDR3 nucleotide sequence: TGCGCCAGCAGCTCCCCCGCGGGAGGGCCCTACAATGAGCAGTTCTTC.

This chain links TRBV13 with TRBJ2-5; 11 bases fit TRBD2. Germline V lookup: CDR1 PRHDT, CDR2 FYEKMQ (reference sequence). The CDR3 has 16 amino acids. The V gene end was trimmed by 5 bases and the J gene end by 5 bases; junction bases not matched to a gene: 10. CDR3: CASSVRLAGLSETQYF. The CDR3 DNA is TGTGCCAGCAGCGTCAGACTAGCGGGATTGTCGGAGACCCAGTACTTC.

The CDR3 bases are TGTGCCAGCAGTGCGCTTACTCTAGCCAAAAACATTCAGTACTTC. Translating it yields CASSALTLAKNIQYF. This rearrangement joins TRBV2 to TRBJ2-4; D call uncertain. Germline loops: CDR1 SNHLY, CDR2 FYNNEI. The CDR3 extends over 15 amino acids. Trimming left V 4 bases short and J 0 bases short, with 10 bases between.

The chain combines TRBV11-2 with TRBJ2-1; D is unresolved. Germline CDR1 reads SGHAT; CDR2 reads FQNNGV. V was cut by 5 bases and J by 6 bases, with 14 bases left in between. The CDR3 spans 14 residues. The CDR3 loop reads CASSAVVLGNEQFF. Written as DNA, the CDR3 is TGTGCCAGCAGCGCCGTCGTCCTAGGCAATGAGCAGTTCTTC. The entire variable domain, with the rest obtained from reference TRBV11-2 and TRBJ2-1, is as follows: EAGVAQSPRYKIIEKRQSVAFWCNPISGHATLYWYQQILGQGPKLLIQFQNNGVVDDSQLPKDRFSAERLKGVDSTLKIQPAKLEDSAVYLCASSAVVLGNEQFFGPGTRLTVL.

This rearrangement joins TRBV6-4 to TRBJ2-3; TRBD2 matches at 11 bases. Germline-derived CDR1 and CDR2 are MRHNA and SNTAGT. The CDR3 totals 18 residues. The V segment lost 6 bases and the J segment 2 bases; nucleotides outside the gene matches: 13. This CDR3 is CASSLGTSGPEATDTQYF. The CDR3 DNA reads as TGTGCCAGCAGCCTCGGGACTAGCGGTCCTGAGGCCACAGATACGCAGTATTTT.

This sequence joins TRBV7-9 and TRBJ1-5; 7 bases fit TRBD1. V shed 4 bases and J 7 bases; nucleotides not matched to a gene: 7. This CDR3 spans 14 amino acids. Germline CDR1 SEHNR, CDR2 FQNEAQ (reference sequence). CDR3 nucleotides: TGTGCCAGCAGCTCGACAGGGTCAACCCAGCCCCAGCATTTT. It codes for CASSSTGSTQPQHF. The full variable domain, completed using reference TRBV7-9 and TRBJ1-5, is DTGVSQNPRHKITKRGQNVTFRCDPISEHNRLYWYRQTLGQGPEFLTYFQNEAQLEKSRLLSDRFSAERPKGSFSTLEIQRTEQGDSAMYLCASSSTGSTQPQHFGDGTRLSIL.

This chain uses TRBV28 with TRBJ2-3; D might be TRBD2 (5 bases). Between the trimmed V and J ends, which lost 3 bases and 2 bases, there was a span of 12 bases. The CDR3 contains 15 residues. Germline V gene lookup returns CDR1 MDHEN and CDR2 SYDVKM. The CDR3: CASSFRGKVTDTQYF. DNA of the CDR3: TGTGCCAGCAGTTTCCGGGGAAAAGTCACAGATACGCAGTATTTT.

The chain combines TRBV11-2 with TRBJ2-2; D is unresolved. CDR3 length: 12 amino acids. The V gene lost 3 bases and the J gene lost 5 bases, with 4 bases spanning the gap. Per the germline V gene, CDR1 is SGHAT and CDR2 is FQNNGV. The CDR3 here is CASSFPTGELFF. The CDR3 DNA reads as TGTGCCAGCAGCTTTCCGACCGGGGAGCTGTTTTTT.

This sequence joins TRBV7-9 and TRBJ2-3, with 13 bases identical to TRBD2. This CDR3 comprises 15 residues. Germline V lookup: CDR1 SEHNR, CDR2 FQNEAQ (reference sequence). The J segment lost 6 bases and the V segment lost 5 bases, leaving 5 bases of the junction unmatched. Written as DNA, the CDR3 is TGTGCCAGCAGCCTACAGACTAGCGGGGGGGATACGCAGTATTTT. This sequence encodes CASSLQTSGGDTQYF.

This clone appeared a single time. The chain carries TRBV6-5 and TRBJ2-1; TRBD2 matches at 8 bases. Trimming took 0 bases from V and 8 from J; bases not matched to a gene: 9. CDR3 length equals 16 residues. Germline V gene sequence: CDR1 MNHEY, CDR2 SVGAGI. Here the CDR3 DNA reads TGTGCCAGCAGTTACTCGAGCGGGAGTATTATCTATGAGCAGTTCTTC. Its translation is CASSYSSGSIIYEQFF.

This sequence joins TRBV18 and TRBJ2-1, with 11 bases aligning to TRBD1. V lost 2 bases, J lost 9 bases, and 6 bases stayed unmatched. The germline V gene encodes CDR1 KGHSH and CDR2 LQKENI. This CDR3 has 15 amino acids. The DNA of the CDR3 is TGTGCCAGCTCACCATCCGGGACAGGGGGAGTTGAGCAGTTCTTC. As protein: CASSPSGTGGVEQFF.